This T cell receptor beta chain stems from a study of cytomegalovirus exposure and HLA in healthy donors. PCR was performed using 60 Vbeta and 13 Jbeta primers. Profiled with immunoSEQ multiplex PCR; TCRdb holds only in-frame clones, not every one. This table has nearly 200,000 clones, roughly 80% appearing once. As for this clone: Its antigen is as yet unknown.

Whole-study findings and limits: Association with HLA alleles at 0.05 false discovery rate was found for roughly 17,000 TCR beta sequences in a later analysis. Reports credit the classifier with highly specific, highly sensitive diagnosis of cytomegalovirus status.

There are 11 residues in the CDR3. The specimen sequenced was PBMCs. This clonotype originated in a woman between 45 and 60 years old in good health and CMV-seropositive. V is TRBV21-1 and J is TRBJ2-5; the table's D call TRBD1 went unverified against the DNA. TRBV21-1 is an annotated pseudogene. The CDR3 loop reads CANDRAETQYF. The CDR3 nucleotides are TGTGCCAACGACAGGGCAGAGACCCAGTACTTC.